Shown below are 25 T cell receptor beta chains from a single sample sequenced in a study of technical replicates of blood from a few donors. Method: immunoSEQ multiplex PCR; TCRdb's copy keeps in-frame clones and lacks some. This sample yields approximately 80,000 clones, of which around nine tenths are seen a single time; 0.41% belongs to the top ten. Sample: T cells isolated from PBMCs. Receptors originate from a human donor in good health.

The chain combines TRBV30 with TRBJ2-1; TRBD2 might be the D (6 bases). This CDR3 has 13 residues. Germline V gene sequence: CDR1 GTSNPN, CDR2 SVGIG (reference sequence). Deletions cut 1 base from V and 10 bases from J, with 14 bases between. The CDR3 nucleotides are TGTGCCTGGAGTGACGGGAGAGGAGGGGAGCAGTTCTTC. It encodes CAWSDGRGGEQFF.

The chain couples TRBV6-6 to TRBJ1-2, with a possible D match to TRBD1 (6 bases). The length of the CDR3 is 14 residues. Germline CDR1 and CDR2: MNHNY and SVGAGI (reference sequence). V lost 2 bases and J 6 bases, leaving 13 bases between the germline ends. The CDR3, as DNA: TGTGCCAGCAGTTACATACAGGGAGCGGATGGCTACACCTTC. This sequence encodes CASSYIQGADGYTF.

The J gene is TRBJ1-4, the V gene TRBV10-3; D unclear. Germline CDR1 reads ENHRY; CDR2 reads SYGVKD. Trimming removed 0 bases from V and 4 bases from J, with 9 bases in between. The CDR3 has 15 amino acids. The CDR3 DNA reads TGTGCCATCAGTGAGTCTCAGGCCATTAATGAAAAACTGTTTTTT. This translates into CAISESQAINEKLFF.

The rearrangement uses TRBV12-5 and TRBJ2-7, with 7 nucleotides matching TRBD1. Germline V gene lookup returns CDR1 LGHNT and CDR2 FRNRAP. Unmatched junction bases numbered 8, after V lost 1 base and J lost 2 bases. This CDR3 is built from 16 residues. CDR3 protein: CASGLAWDSGTYEQYF. The DNA for the CDR3 is TGTGCTAGTGGTTTGGCGTGGGACAGCGGAACCTACGAGCAGTACTTC. The variable domain in full, completed from reference TRBV12-5 and TRBJ2-7, reads DARVTQTPRHKVTEMGQEVTMRCQPILGHNTVFWYRQTMMQGLELLAYFRNRAPLDDSGMPKDRFSAEMPDATLATLKIQPSEPRDSAVYFCASGLAWDSGTYEQYFGPGTRLTVT.

V usage is TRBV18 and J usage is TRBJ1-2; D may be TRBD1 (6 bases). Germline values: CDR1 KGHSH, CDR2 LQKENI. The CDR3 runs to 13 residues. Trimming removed 6 bases from V and 7 bases from J, with 15 bases in between. As DNA, the CDR3 is TGTGCCAGCTCGTCGACAGGACCCCCTGGCTACACCTTC. It is translated as CASSSTGPPGYTF.

CDR3 protein: CASSGQGIYGYTF. For the CDR3, the DNA is TGTGCCAGCAGTGGACAGGGGATCTATGGCTACACCTTC. This chain uses TRBV27 with TRBJ1-2, with 9 bases identical to TRBD1. Germline CDR1 MNHEY, CDR2 SMNVEV (reference sequence). Germline trimming cut 5 bases from V and 4 bases from J; bases unmatched to any gene: 2. The CDR3 has 13 amino acids.

The chain joins TRBV4-1 to TRBJ2-1, with D tentatively TRBD1 (6 bases). CDR1 is MGHRA, CDR2 YSYEKL, per germline. This CDR3 spans 16 amino acids. V lost 4 bases and J lost 0, with 13 bases in between. CDR3 DNA: TGCGCCAGCAGCCCCCAGAGGGGGAGCTCCTACAATGAGCAGTTCTTC. Its protein is CASSPQRGSSYNEQFF.

The count of this clone is one. J is TRBJ1-1 and V is TRBV5-1; 8 nucleotides match TRBD1. The germline V gene has CDR1 SGHRS and CDR2 YFSETQ. CDR3 size: 14 residues. The J segment lost 11 bases and the V segment lost 3 bases, leaving 12 bases of the junction unmatched. The CDR3 loop is CASSSHSGQGVAFF. CDR3 bases: TGCGCCAGCAGCTCGCATAGTGGACAGGGAGTTGCTTTCTTT.

V usage is TRBV7-2 and J usage is TRBJ2-7; D may be TRBD2 (6 bases). Looked up from germline, CDR1 is SGHTA and CDR2 is FQGNSA. The CDR3 runs 15 residues. With 1 base removed from V and 4 bases from J, the gap between germline ends came to 14 bases. CDR3: CASSLVWGGGYEQYF. CDR3 nucleotides: TGTGCCAGCAGCTTAGTGTGGGGAGGCGGTTACGAGCAGTACTTC. The whole variable domain, remainder taken from reference TRBV7-2 and TRBJ2-7, is GAGVSQSPSNKVTEKGKDVELRCDPISGHTALYWYRQSLGQGLEFLIYFQGNSAPDKSGLPSDRFSAERTGGSVSTLTIQRTQQEDSAVYLCASSLVWGGGYEQYFGPGTRLTVT.

The gene calls are TRBV9 and TRBJ1-3; no clear D. In germline, CDR1 is SGDLS, CDR2 YYNGEE. The V end was cut by 2 bases, the J end by 0 bases, with 9 bases between. The CDR3 loop spans 15 amino acids. The CDR3 region is CASSVWEASGNTIYF. CDR3 nucleotides: TGTGCCAGCAGCGTTTGGGAGGCCTCTGGAAACACCATATATTTT. Full variable domain (outside the CDR3, taken from reference TRBV9 and TRBJ1-3): DSGVTQTPKHLITATGQRVTLRCSPRSGDLSVYWYQQSLDQGLQFLIQYYNGEERAKGNILERFSAQQFPDLHSELNLSSLELGDSALYFCASSVWEASGNTIYFGEGSWLTVV.

The V call is TRBV7-9, the J call TRBJ2-3, with D possibly being TRBD1 (5 bases). This CDR3 is 15 amino acids long. Germline V gene lookup returns CDR1 SEHNR and CDR2 FQNEAQ (reference sequence). Trimming took 1 base from V and 3 from J, leaving 11 bases between them. The CDR3 DNA reads TGTGCCAGCAGCTTAGACGGCAGGGTAACAGATACGCAGTATTTT. Translating it yields CASSLDGRVTDTQYF.

V and J are TRBV7-7 and TRBJ2-3; D perhaps matches TRBD2 (5 bases). Germline-derived CDR1 and CDR2 are SSHAT and FNYEAQ (reference sequence). V lost 3 bases and J lost 4, with 14 bases in between. The CDR3 covers 15 residues. CDR3 region: CASSLAGPGADTQYF. The CDR3 DNA reads TGTGCCAGCAGCTTGGCCGGGCCCGGGGCAGATACGCAGTATTTT. Based on the CDR3 plus reference TRBV7-7 and TRBJ2-3, the full variable domain is GAGVSQSPRYKVTKRGQDVTLRCDPISSHATLYWYQQALGQGPEFLTYFNYEAQPDKSGLPSDRFSAERPEGSISTLTIQRTEQRDSAMYRCASSLAGPGADTQYFGPGTRLTVL.

The chain has TRBV6-5 and TRBJ2-7; D unresolved. Trimming stripped 3 bases from V and 0 bases from J, with 12 bases between. The CDR3 totals 15 residues. Germline loops: CDR1 MNHEY, CDR2 SVGAGI. The CDR3 reads CASSYLGGSSYEQYF. The DNA of the CDR3 is TGTGCCAGCAGTTATCTTGGCGGATCCTCCTACGAGCAGTACTTC.

The V and J genes are TRBV30 and TRBJ2-7; 16 positions match TRBD2. Germline lookup yields CDR1 GTSNPN and CDR2 SVGIG (reference sequence). CDR3 length equals 13 residues. V lost 8 bases and J lost 4; bases outside the gene matches: 2. DNA of the CDR3: TGTGCCGGGACTAGCGGGAGGGTTTACGAGCAGTACTTC. Residues: CAGTSGRVYEQYF.

This sequence joins TRBV9 and TRBJ2-7, with 7 bases matching TRBD1. V was pared by 1 base and J by 0 bases, with 4 bases of the junction left unmatched. Germline loops: CDR1 SGDLS, CDR2 YYNGEE. There are 15 residues in the CDR3. CDR3 protein: CASSVTGQSSYEQYF. The CDR3, as DNA: TGTGCCAGCAGCGTAACGGGACAGAGCTCCTACGAGCAGTACTTC.

The chain recombines TRBV6-1 with TRBJ2-7, with 9 bases that match TRBD1. CDR1 is MNHNS and CDR2 is SASEGT in the germline V gene. This CDR3 comprises 18 residues. With V trimmed by 2 bases and J by 3 bases, 14 bases remained unmatched. CDR3 DNA: TGTGCCAGCAGTGAACTTTGGACAGGGGCAAACCTTCTCTACGAGCAGTACTTC. This translates into CASSELWTGANLLYEQYF.

The rearrangement uses TRBV5-5 and TRBJ1-2, with 8 bases aligning to TRBD1. Germline values: CDR1 SGHKS, CDR2 YYEKEE (reference sequence). V shed 1 base and J 6 bases; nucleotides not matched to a gene: 8. This CDR3 contains 15 residues. This CDR3 is CASSLLRDRLNGYTF. The CDR3 DNA reads TGTGCCAGCAGCTTGCTTAGGGACAGGCTGAATGGCTACACCTTC.

The CDR3 nucleotides read TGTGCGGAGGGACAGGGGAATAGCAATCAGCCCCAGCATTTT. Its protein is CAEGQGNSNQPQHF. The chain uses TRBV6-1 and TRBJ1-5, with 10 bases aligning to TRBD1. This CDR3 region has 14 residues. Germline values: CDR1 MNHNS, CDR2 SASEGT.

V is TRBV7-3 and J is TRBJ2-7; tentatively, D is TRBD1 (6 bases). V was pared by 2 bases and J by 5 bases, with 10 bases between. CDR3 size: 13 residues. CDR1 and CDR2 (germline): SGHTA, FQGTGA. In DNA, the CDR3 is TGTGCCAGCAGCTTATTTAACAGGGACGAGCAGTACTTC. Amino acid sequence: CASSLFNRDEQYF.

The chain is built from TRBV5-4 and TRBJ2-1, with 8 bases matching TRBD2. The CDR3 is made up of 15 amino acids. J gave up 7 bases and V 5 bases, and 11 bases lay outside the gene matches. The germline gives CDR1 SGHNT, CDR2 YYREEE (reference sequence). The CDR3 DNA sequence: TGTGCCAGCAGATTCGGGAGGGCCTCGGTTAATGAGCAGTTCTTC. This sequence encodes CASRFGRASVNEQFF.

A single count supports this clone. This chain joins TRBV25-1 and TRBJ1-2; 12 nucleotides align to TRBD1. Germline assignment: CDR1 MGHDK and CDR2 SYGVNS. This CDR3 is built from 17 residues. The trim removed 2 bases at V and 4 bases at J, leaving 8 bases unmatched. The CDR3 nucleotides are TGTGCCAGCAGTGAACCGGGACAGGGGGCCCTTATCTATGGCTACACCTTC. Its translation: CASSEPGQGALIYGYTF.

The chain carries TRBV5-1 and TRBJ2-7; 9 positions match TRBD2. The CDR3 totals 14 residues. The germline V gene encodes CDR1 SGHRS and CDR2 YFSETQ. Germline trimming cut 2 bases from V and 3 bases from J; bases unmatched to any gene: 3. CDR3 in DNA: TGCGCCAGCAGCTTATCTAGCGGGATCTACGAGCAGTACTTC. Its protein is CASSLSSGIYEQYF.

The chain carries TRBV5-4 and TRBJ2-5, with TRBD1 matching 8 bases. J was trimmed by 3 bases and V by 2 bases; bases with no gene match: 15. Germline CDR1 reads SGHNT; CDR2 reads YYREEE (reference sequence). The CDR3 spans 18 residues. The DNA of the CDR3 is TGTGCCAGCAGCTTCTTCGGGACAGGTCCATTTGCCAAAGAGACCCAGTACTTC. Amino acids: CASSFFGTGPFAKETQYF.

The chain carries TRBV6-1 and TRBJ1-3, with no clear D. The V end was cut by 11 bases, the J end by 2 bases, with 7 bases between. The CDR3 extends over 11 amino acids. Germline-derived CDR1 and CDR2 are MNHNS and SASEGT. The DNA for the CDR3 is TGTGCCGGCATCACTGGAAACACCATATATTTT. Protein sequence: CAGITGNTIYF.

The V call is TRBV27, the J call TRBJ2-3; 9 positions match TRBD2. The junction had 4 bases not matched to a gene; V was cut back by 4 bases and J by 2 bases. The CDR3 loop spans 15 amino acids. Germline V gene data show CDR1 as MNHEY and CDR2 as SMNVEV (reference sequence). The CDR3 sequence is CASSWGGRATDTQYF. CDR3 DNA sequence: TGTGCCAGCAGTTGGGGCGGGAGGGCCACAGATACGCAGTATTTT.